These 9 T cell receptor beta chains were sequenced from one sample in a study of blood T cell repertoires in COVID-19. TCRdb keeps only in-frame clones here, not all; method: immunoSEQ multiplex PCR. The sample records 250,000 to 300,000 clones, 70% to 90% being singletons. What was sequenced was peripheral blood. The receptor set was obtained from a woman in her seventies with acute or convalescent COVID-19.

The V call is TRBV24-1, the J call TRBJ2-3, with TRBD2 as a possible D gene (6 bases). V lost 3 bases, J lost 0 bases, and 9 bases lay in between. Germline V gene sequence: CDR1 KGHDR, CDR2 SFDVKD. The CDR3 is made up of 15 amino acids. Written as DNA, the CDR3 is TGTGCCACCAGTGATGGGGGGATGAGCACAGATACGCAGTATTTT. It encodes CATSDGGMSTDTQYF.

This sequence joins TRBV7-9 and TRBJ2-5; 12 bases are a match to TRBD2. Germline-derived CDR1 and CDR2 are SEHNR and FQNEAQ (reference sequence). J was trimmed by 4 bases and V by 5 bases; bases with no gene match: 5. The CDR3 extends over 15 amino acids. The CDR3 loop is CASSLLAGGGETQYF. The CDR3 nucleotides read TGTGCCAGCAGCCTACTAGCGGGGGGTGGAGAGACCCAGTACTTC.

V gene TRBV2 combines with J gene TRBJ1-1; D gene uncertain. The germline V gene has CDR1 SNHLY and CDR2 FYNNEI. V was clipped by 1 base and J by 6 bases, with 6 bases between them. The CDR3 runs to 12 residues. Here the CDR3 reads CASSEVSAEAFF. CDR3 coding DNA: TGTGCCAGCAGTGAAGTTTCAGCTGAAGCTTTCTTT.

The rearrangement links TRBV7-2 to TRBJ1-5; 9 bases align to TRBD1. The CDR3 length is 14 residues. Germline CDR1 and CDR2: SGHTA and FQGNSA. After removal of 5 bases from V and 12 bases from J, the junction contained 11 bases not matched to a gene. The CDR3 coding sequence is TGTGCCAGCAGCCGCGACCCGGGACAGGGTAACCAGCATTTT. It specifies CASSRDPGQGNQHF.

The CDR3 loop is CASSEGGTKETQYF. CDR3 DNA: TGTGCCAGCAGTGAAGGGGGCACGAAAGAGACCCAGTACTTC. The J gene is TRBJ2-5, the V gene TRBV6-1; D perhaps matches TRBD1 (5 bases). The V gene lost 1 base and the J gene lost 3 bases, with 9 bases spanning the gap. Germline lookup yields CDR1 MNHNS and CDR2 SASEGT. The length of the CDR3 is 14 residues.

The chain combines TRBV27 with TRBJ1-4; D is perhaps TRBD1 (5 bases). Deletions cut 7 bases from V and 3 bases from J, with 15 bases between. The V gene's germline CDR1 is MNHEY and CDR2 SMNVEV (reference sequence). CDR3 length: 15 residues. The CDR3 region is CASKNLRVSNEKLFF. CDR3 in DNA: TGTGCCAGCAAGAACCTCAGGGTTTCTAATGAAAAACTGTTTTTT.

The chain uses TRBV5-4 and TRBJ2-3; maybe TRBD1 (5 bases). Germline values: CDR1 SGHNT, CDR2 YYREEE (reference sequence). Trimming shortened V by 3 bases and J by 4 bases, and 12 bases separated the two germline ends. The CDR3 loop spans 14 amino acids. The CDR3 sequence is CASSSPFRADTQYF. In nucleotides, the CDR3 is TGTGCCAGCAGCTCTCCTTTCAGGGCAGATACGCAGTATTTT.

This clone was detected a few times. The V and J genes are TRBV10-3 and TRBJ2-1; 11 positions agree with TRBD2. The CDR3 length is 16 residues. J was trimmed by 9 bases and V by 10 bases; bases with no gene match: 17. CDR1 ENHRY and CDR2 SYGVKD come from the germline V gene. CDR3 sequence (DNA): TGTGCCACCGGCCCGGTTAGCGGGGGGGCATATAGTGAGCAGTTCTTC. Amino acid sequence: CATGPVSGGAYSEQFF.

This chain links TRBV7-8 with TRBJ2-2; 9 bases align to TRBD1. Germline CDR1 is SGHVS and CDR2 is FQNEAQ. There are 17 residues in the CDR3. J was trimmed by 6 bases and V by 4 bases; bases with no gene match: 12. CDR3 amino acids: CASSSYRGRRTAGELFF. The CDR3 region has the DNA TGTGCCAGCAGCTCCTACAGGGGGCGTCGTACGGCCGGGGAGCTGTTTTTT.